The TCR beta chain described here comes from a study of blood T cell repertoires in COVID-19. The authors' processing: By means of reference gene primer amplification, nucleated cell counts were estimated. Method: immunoSEQ multiplex PCR; TCRdb's copy keeps in-frame clones and lacks some. V and J calls and clone size are given by that table; D and trimming were obtained from the DNA. The sample includes around 250,000 clones, about 82% of them seen just once. From germline, CDR1 is MNHEY and CDR2 SMNVEV (reference sequence). This CDR3 has 13 amino acids. The V and J ends lost 10 bases and 4 bases respectively, with 14 bases between them.

The source material was peripheral blood. This sequence originates from a man aged 45-65 years with active or convalescent COVID-19. The rearrangement links TRBV27 to TRBJ1-5; D may be TRBD1 (6 bases). The CDR3 DNA follows: TGTGCCACCTCAGGGAGGGGGAATCAGCCCCAGCATTTT. Amino acids: CATSGRGNQPQHF.